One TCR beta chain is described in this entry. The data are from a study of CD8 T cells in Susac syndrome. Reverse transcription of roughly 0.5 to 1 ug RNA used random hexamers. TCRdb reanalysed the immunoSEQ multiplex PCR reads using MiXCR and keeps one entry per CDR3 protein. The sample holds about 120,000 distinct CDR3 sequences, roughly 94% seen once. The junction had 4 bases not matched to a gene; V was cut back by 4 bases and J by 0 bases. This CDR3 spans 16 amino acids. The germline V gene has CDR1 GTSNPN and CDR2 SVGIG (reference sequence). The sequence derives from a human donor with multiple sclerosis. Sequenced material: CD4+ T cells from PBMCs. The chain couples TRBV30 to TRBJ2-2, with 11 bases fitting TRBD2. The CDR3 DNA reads TGTGCCTGGACTAGCGGGAGGACTGCGAACACCGGGGAGCTGTTTTTT. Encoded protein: CAWTSGRTANTGELFF. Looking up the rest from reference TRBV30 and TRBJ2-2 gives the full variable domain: SQTIHQWPATLVQPVGSPLSLECTVEGTSNPNLYWYRQAAGRGLQLLFYSVGIGQISSEVPQNLSASRPQDRQFILSSKKLLLSDSGFYLCAWTSGRTANTGELFFGEGSRLTVL.